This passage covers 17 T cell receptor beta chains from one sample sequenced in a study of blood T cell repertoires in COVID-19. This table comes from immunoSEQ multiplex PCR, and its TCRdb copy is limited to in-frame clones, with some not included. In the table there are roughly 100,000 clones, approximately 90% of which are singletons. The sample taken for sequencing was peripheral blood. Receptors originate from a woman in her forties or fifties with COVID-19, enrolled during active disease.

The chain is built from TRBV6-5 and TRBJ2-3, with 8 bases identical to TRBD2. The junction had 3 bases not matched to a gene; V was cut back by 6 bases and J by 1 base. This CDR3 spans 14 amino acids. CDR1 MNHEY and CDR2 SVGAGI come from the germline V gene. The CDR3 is CASSSGLGTDTQYF. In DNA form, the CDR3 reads TGTGCCAGCAGCTCGGGACTAGGCACAGATACGCAGTATTTT.

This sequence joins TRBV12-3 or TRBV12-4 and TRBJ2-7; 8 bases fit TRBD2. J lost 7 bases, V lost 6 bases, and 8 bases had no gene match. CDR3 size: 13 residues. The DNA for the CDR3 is TGTGCCAGCAGCACCGGGGGGGGCGAGGAGCAGTACTTC. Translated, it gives CASSTGGGEEQYF.

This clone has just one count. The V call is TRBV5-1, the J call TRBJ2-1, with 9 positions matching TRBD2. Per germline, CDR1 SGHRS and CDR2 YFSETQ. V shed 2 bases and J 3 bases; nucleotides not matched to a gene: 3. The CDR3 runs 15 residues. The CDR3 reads CASSFGGGVYNEQFF. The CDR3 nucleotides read TGCGCCAGCAGCTTTGGCGGGGGGGTCTACAATGAGCAGTTCTTC.

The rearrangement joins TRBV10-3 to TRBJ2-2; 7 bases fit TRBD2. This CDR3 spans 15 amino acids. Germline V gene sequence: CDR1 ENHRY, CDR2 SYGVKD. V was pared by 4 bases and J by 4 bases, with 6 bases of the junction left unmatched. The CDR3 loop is CAISGNSGRTGELFF. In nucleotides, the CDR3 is TGTGCCATCAGTGGAAATAGCGGGCGCACCGGGGAGCTGTTTTTT.

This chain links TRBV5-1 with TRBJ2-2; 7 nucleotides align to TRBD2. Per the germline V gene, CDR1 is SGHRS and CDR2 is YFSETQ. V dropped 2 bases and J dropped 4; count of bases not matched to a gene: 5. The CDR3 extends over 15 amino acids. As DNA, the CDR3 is TGCGCCAGCAGCTTCCGGGACTATCTCACCGGGGAGCTGTTTTTT. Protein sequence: CASSFRDYLTGELFF.

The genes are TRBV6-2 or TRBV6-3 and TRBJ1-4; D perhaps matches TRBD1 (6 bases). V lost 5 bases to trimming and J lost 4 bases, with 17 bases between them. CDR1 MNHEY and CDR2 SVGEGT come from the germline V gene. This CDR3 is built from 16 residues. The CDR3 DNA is TGTGCCAGCAGTAAAGTCCTGGGACACAGTAATGAAAAACTGTTTTTT. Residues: CASSKVLGHSNEKLFF.

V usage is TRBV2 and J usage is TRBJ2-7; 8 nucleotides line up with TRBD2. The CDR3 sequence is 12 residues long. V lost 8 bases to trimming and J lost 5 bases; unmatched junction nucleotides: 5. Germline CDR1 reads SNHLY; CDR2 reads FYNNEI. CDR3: CASAGRDHEQYF. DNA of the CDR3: TGTGCCAGCGCCGGGAGGGACCACGAGCAGTACTTC.

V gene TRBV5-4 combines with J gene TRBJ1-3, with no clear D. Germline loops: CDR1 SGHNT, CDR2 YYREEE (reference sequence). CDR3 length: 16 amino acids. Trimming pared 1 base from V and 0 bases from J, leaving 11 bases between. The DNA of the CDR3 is TGTGCCAGCAGCTTGAACGGAGGGATCTCTGGAAACACCATATATTTT. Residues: CASSLNGGISGNTIYF.

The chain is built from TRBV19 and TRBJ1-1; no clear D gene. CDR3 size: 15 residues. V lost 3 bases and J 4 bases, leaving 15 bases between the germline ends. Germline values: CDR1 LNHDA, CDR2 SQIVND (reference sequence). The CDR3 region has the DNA TGTGCCAGTAGTATTCCCGGGTCACGGGGCACTGAAGCTTTCTTT. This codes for CASSIPGSRGTEAFF.

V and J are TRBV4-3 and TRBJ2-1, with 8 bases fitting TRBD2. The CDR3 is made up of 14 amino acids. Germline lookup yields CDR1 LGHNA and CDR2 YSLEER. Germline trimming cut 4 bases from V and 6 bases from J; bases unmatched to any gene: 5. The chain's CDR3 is CASSLAGGFNEQFF. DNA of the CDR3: TGCGCCAGCAGCCTTGCGGGGGGCTTCAATGAGCAGTTCTTC.

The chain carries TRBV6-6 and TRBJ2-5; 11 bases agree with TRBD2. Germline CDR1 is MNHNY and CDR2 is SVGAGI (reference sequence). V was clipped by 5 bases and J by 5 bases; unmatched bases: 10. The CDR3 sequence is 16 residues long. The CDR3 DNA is TGTGCCAGCAGTCCCCTAGGTAGCGGGGGGGCGGAGACCCAGTACTTC. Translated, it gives CASSPLGSGGAETQYF.

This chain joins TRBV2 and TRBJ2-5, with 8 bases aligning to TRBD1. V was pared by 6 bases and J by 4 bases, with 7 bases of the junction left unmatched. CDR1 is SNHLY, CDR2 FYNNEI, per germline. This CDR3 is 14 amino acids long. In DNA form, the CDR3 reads TGTGCCAGCAGCCTACAGGGGGTCTCAGAGACCCAGTACTTC. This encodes CASSLQGVSETQYF.

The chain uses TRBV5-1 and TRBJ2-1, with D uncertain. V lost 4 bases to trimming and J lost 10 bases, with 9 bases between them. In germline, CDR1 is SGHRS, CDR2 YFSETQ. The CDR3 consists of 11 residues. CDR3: CASSTAVEQFF. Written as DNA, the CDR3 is TGCGCCAGCAGCACCGCAGTGGAGCAGTTCTTC.

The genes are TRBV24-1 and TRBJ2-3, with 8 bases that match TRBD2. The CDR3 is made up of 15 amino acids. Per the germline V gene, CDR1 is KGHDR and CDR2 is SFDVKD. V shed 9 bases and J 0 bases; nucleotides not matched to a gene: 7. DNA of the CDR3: TGTGCCACCGCGGGGGGCAGGGGAAGCACAGATACGCAGTATTTT. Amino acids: CATAGGRGSTDTQYF.

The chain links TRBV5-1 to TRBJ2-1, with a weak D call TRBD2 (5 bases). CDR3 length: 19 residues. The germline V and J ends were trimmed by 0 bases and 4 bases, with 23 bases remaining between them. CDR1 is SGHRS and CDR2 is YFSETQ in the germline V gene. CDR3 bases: TGCGCCAGCAGCTTGGTTCGCTCGGAGGACGACTACCCATACAATGAGCAGTTCTTC. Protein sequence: CASSLVRSEDDYPYNEQFF. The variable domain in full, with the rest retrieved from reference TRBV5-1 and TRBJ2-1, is KAGVTQTPRYLIKTRGQQVTLSCSPISGHRSVSWYQQTPGQGLQFLFEYFSETQRNKGNFPGRFSGRQFSNSRSEMNVSTLELGDSALYLCASSLVRSEDDYPYNEQFFGPGTRLTVL.

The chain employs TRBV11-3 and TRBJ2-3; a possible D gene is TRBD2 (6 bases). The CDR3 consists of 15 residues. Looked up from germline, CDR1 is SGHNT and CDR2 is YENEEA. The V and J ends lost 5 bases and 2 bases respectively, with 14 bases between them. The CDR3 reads CASSPLTGDTDTQYF. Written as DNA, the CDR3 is TGTGCCAGCAGCCCGCTTACGGGGGACACAGATACGCAGTATTTT.

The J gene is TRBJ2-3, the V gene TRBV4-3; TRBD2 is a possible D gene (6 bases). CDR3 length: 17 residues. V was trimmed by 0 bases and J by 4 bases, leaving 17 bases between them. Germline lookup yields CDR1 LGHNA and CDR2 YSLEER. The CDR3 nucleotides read TGCGCCAGCAGCCAAGATTCGGAGACTAGGCCCCCAGATACGCAGTATTTT. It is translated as CASSQDSETRPPDTQYF.